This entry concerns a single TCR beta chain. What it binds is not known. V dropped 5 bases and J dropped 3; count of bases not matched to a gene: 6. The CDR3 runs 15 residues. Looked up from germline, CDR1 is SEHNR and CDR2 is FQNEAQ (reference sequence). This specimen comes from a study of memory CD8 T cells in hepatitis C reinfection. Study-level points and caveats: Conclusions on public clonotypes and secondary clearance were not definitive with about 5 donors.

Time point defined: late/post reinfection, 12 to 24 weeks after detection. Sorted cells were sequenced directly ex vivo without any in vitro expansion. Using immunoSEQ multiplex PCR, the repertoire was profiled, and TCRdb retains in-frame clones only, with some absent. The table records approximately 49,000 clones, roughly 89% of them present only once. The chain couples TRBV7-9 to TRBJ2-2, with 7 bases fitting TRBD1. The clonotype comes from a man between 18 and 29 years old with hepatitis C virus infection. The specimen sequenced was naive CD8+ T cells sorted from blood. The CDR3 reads CASSPRDSYTGELFF. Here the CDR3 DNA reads TGTGCCAGCAGCCCCCGGGACAGCTACACCGGGGAGCTGTTTTTT. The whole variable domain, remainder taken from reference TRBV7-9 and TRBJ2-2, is DTGVSQNPRHKITKRGQNVTFRCDPISEHNRLYWYRQTLGQGPEFLTYFQNEAQLEKSRLLSDRFSAERPKGSFSTLEIQRTEQGDSAMYLCASSPRDSYTGELFFGEGSRLTVL.